Listed below are T cell receptor beta chains from one sample, sequenced in a study of blood T cell repertoires in COVID-19. TCRdb keeps only in-frame clones here, not all; method: immunoSEQ multiplex PCR. The sample comprises about 250,000 clones, 90% of which are singletons, and 2.1% rests with the top ten. Sequenced sample: peripheral blood. All receptors derive from a woman aged 55-70 years with COVID-19, enrolled during active disease. The CDR3 runs from the conserved cysteine through the conserved F or W. Each record gives: V gene, J gene, CDR3 protein.

v_gene: TRBV5-4; j_gene: TRBJ1-1; CDR3aa: CASSLAGGANTEAFF
v_gene: TRBV7-7; j_gene: TRBJ1-3; CDR3aa: CASSLGPELSGNTIYF
v_gene: TRBV7-9; j_gene: TRBJ1-2; CDR3aa: CASSLTTGQGSGGGYTF
v_gene: TRBV6-5; j_gene: TRBJ2-5; CDR3aa: CASSYSGTGKETQYF
v_gene: TRBV11-2; j_gene: TRBJ2-5; CDR3aa: CASSPRTQYF
v_gene: TRBV19; j_gene: TRBJ1-1; CDR3aa: CASSTNDRAAFF
v_gene: TRBV6-5; j_gene: TRBJ1-5; CDR3aa: CASSAGTGNQPQHF
v_gene: TRBV11-2; j_gene: TRBJ1-2; CDR3aa: CASRRPGRLNYGYTF
v_gene: TRBV2; j_gene: TRBJ2-3; CDR3aa: CASRDRPITDTQYF
v_gene: TRBV27; j_gene: TRBJ1-4; CDR3aa: CASSGQDWKLFF
v_gene: TRBV7-9; j_gene: TRBJ1-2; CDR3aa: CASSLRTGPYGYTF
v_gene: TRBV6-1; j_gene: TRBJ1-4; CDR3aa: CASSGGSRQMGPTNEKLFF
v_gene: TRBV5-6; j_gene: TRBJ2-5; CDR3aa: CASSSPGFGQETQYF
v_gene: TRBV5-4; j_gene: TRBJ1-1; CDR3aa: CASSAQTGGAEAFF
v_gene: TRBV14; j_gene: TRBJ1-1; CDR3aa: CASSLTGNTEAFF
v_gene: TRBV5-4; j_gene: TRBJ2-2; CDR3aa: CASSETRGASPTGELFF
v_gene: TRBV5-8; j_gene: TRBJ1-2; CDR3aa: CASSWPTGGWGYTF
v_gene: TRBV10-2; j_gene: TRBJ2-1; CDR3aa: CASKPGLADNEQFF
v_gene: TRBV20-1; j_gene: TRBJ2-5; CDR3aa: CSASSSGQETQYF
v_gene: TRBV7-3; j_gene: TRBJ2-6; CDR3aa: CASSSQPPGAGANVLTF
v_gene: TRBV4-2; j_gene: TRBJ2-5; CDR3aa: CASSQDGLAGGIQETQYF
v_gene: TRBV5-1; j_gene: TRBJ1-2; CDR3aa: CASSSQARDGYTF
v_gene: TRBV9; j_gene: TRBJ2-1; CDR3aa: CASSASGTTIKFF
v_gene: TRBV6-5; j_gene: TRBJ1-4; CDR3aa: CASSPRRGANEKLFF
v_gene: TRBV6-4; j_gene: TRBJ1-3; CDR3aa: CASSDPASPAAISGNTIYF
v_gene: TRBV5-4; j_gene: TRBJ2-3; CDR3aa: CASSGGTGRTDTQYF
v_gene: TRBV3-1/TRBV3-2; j_gene: TRBJ1-1; CDR3aa: CASSPTGGLNTEAFF
v_gene: TRBV18; j_gene: TRBJ2-5; CDR3aa: CASSRTGVQETQYF
v_gene: TRBV5-1; j_gene: TRBJ2-7; CDR3aa: CASSFGTGVTYEQYF
v_gene: TRBV7-2; j_gene: TRBJ2-1; CDR3aa: CASSLVPSGGDNEQFF
v_gene: TRBV6-2/TRBV6-3; j_gene: TRBJ1-6; CDR3aa: CASSYSPQTGVDSPLHF
v_gene: TRBV19; j_gene: TRBJ1-1; CDR3aa: CASSGTPGTEAFF
v_gene: TRBV3-1/TRBV3-2; j_gene: TRBJ1-1; CDR3aa: CASSQDPVKTEAFF
v_gene: TRBV6-5; j_gene: TRBJ2-7; CDR3aa: CASSSGIHSYEQYF
v_gene: TRBV6-5; j_gene: TRBJ2-6; CDR3aa: CASNAVSGANVLTF
v_gene: TRBV6-5; j_gene: TRBJ1-6; CDR3aa: CASSYDQGARSPLHF